These 17 T cell receptor beta chains share one sample of origin, sequenced in a study of tumor-infiltrating lymphocytes in primary liver carcinoma. Priming with a constant-region primer yielded TCR beta cDNA from around 0.45 ug total RNA. Three rounds of nested multiplex PCR with slightly modified ARM-PCR produced TCR beta libraries. Use of TRBV1-TRBV30 forward primers with a C-beta reverse primer characterized the first two PCR rounds, which lasted roughly 9 cycles each. Each CDR3 protein is one row after TCRdb ran MiXCR on the multiplex PCR reads. The sample consists of some 110,000 distinct CDR3 sequences, approximately 82% of them appearing once. Between roughly 18 and 30 mg of unsorted bulk tissue served as the source from which RNA and DNA were co-extracted. Sequenced: liver tumor tissue from sampling region 3. Noted subset: tumor region T3, left-lateral pole. The source is a middle-aged man with primary liver carcinoma and hepatitis B virus infection.

This rearrangement joins TRBV29-1 to TRBJ1-2, with D maybe TRBD1 (5 bases). The CDR3 has 15 amino acids. Trimming removed 6 bases from V and 10 bases from J, with 27 bases in between. Germline values: CDR1 SQVTM, CDR2 ANQGSEA. CDR3 coding DNA: TGCAGCGTCCCCAGCGGGGCAGGAAGGCATTCTGACTACACCTTC. As protein: CSVPSGAGRHSDYTF.

The J gene is TRBJ1-6, the V gene TRBV11-1; D remains unclear. The CDR3 spans 13 residues. V was trimmed by 5 bases and J by 16 bases, leaving 18 bases between them. Germline CDR1 reads SGHAT; CDR2 reads FQDESV (reference sequence). CDR3 nucleotides: TGTGCCAGCAGCCGGTCACTGGTTTCACTTCTCCACTTT. It is translated as CASSRSLVSLLHF.

This clonotype was seen repeatedly, ten times or more. The rearrangement links TRBV5-6 to TRBJ2-3; tentatively, D is TRBD1 or TRBD2 (5 bases each). CDR1 is SGHDT, CDR2 YYEEEE, per germline. CDR3 length equals 15 residues. Trimming stripped 1 base from V and 6 bases from J, with 15 bases between. The CDR3 DNA sequence: TGTGCCAGCAGCTTGCGCCGGGGCCACGGGGATACGCAGTATTTT. This codes for CASSLRRGHGDTQYF.

A remark on this clonotype: Sequence at one end of the junction differs from germline and may be a read error. The chain joins TRBV29-1 to TRBJ2-5; 13 nucleotides align to TRBD2. Germline V gene data show CDR1 as SQVTM and CDR2 as ANQGSEA. This CDR3 comprises 15 residues. DNA for the CDR3: TGTGGCGTTCGGACTAGCGGGAGTTGGGCAGAGACCCAATACTTC. Amino acids: CGVRTSGSWAETQYF.

In its sample, this clonotype was seen once. The CDR3 carries no conserved terminal phenylalanine or tryptophan, so it likely arises from a read error. This sequence joins TRBV6-5 and TRBJ2-6; no firm D call. CDR1 and CDR2 from the germline V gene are MNHEY and SVGAGI. The CDR3 consists of 17 residues. The CDR3 nucleotides are TGTGCCGGCAGTTTGGGTTCTGGATCCTCTGGGGCCAACGTCCTGACTCTC. It translates to CAGSLGSGSSGANVLTL.

As to this clonotype: A junction end diverges from the germline sequence, so it may reflect a read error. This sequence joins TRBV12-3 or TRBV12-4 and TRBJ1-5; no clear D gene. This CDR3 contains 15 residues. As DNA, the CDR3 is TGTGCCAGCAGTTTAGCCCAGGCTTCTAATCAGTCCCAGCATTTT. It specifies CASSLAQASNQSQHF.

A single count supports this clonotype. One junction end disagrees with the germline gene, perhaps due to a read error. The genes are TRBV29-1 and TRBJ2-5; TRBD1 matches 11 bases. The V gene's germline CDR1 is SQVTM and CDR2 ANQGSEA. The CDR3 loop spans 15 amino acids. Here the CDR3 reads CSAEEDRGRAKTQYF. The CDR3 DNA reads as TGCAGCGCTGAAGAGGACAGGGGGCGAGCAAAGACTCAGTACTTC.

This clonotype has a single count. The junction departs from germline at one end; a sequencing error may be responsible. This sequence joins TRBV11-3 and TRBJ2-1; D is unclear. Germline V gene lookup returns CDR1 SGHNT and CDR2 YENEEA. The CDR3 sequence is 12 residues long. CDR3 in DNA: TGTGCCAGCAGCATAAATCCCAATAAGCAGTTCTTC. Its translation is CASSINPNKQFF.

Points on this clonotype: The junction departs from the called germline gene at one end, perhaps through a read error. The J gene is TRBJ2-7, the V gene TRBV12-3 or TRBV12-4; TRBD1 agrees at 11 bases. This CDR3 has 14 residues. CDR3 in DNA: TGTACCAGCAGCCGGACAGGGGGCTCCTGCGAGCAGTACTTC. Residues: CTSSRTGGSCEQYF.

A word on this clonotype: An end of the junction differs from the germline gene, which may be a read error. The V gene is TRBV5-4, the J gene TRBJ2-1, with 7 bases lining up with TRBD2. Germline V gene sequence: CDR1 SGHNT, CDR2 YYREEE (reference sequence). This CDR3 is 17 amino acids long. The CDR3 reads CASSLGSGSGGYNKQFF. As DNA, the CDR3 is TGTGCCAGCAGCTTGGGAAGCGGGTCGGGGGGATACAATAAGCAGTTCTTC.

To note about this clonotype: Germline is not matched at one junction end, which may reflect a read error. The CDR3 is CASSSQINIEAFF. In DNA, the CDR3 is TGTGCCAGCAGTTCCCAGATTAACATTGAAGCTTTCTTT. The J gene is TRBJ1-1, the V gene TRBV6-5; D remains ambiguous. This CDR3 comprises 13 residues. The germline gives CDR1 MNHEY, CDR2 SVGAGI.

A word on this clonotype: A junction boundary mismatches the germline segment, possibly from a read error. The gene calls are TRBV11-1 and TRBJ2-4; TRBD2 agrees at 8 bases. Per the germline V gene, CDR1 is SGHAT and CDR2 is FQDESV (reference sequence). The CDR3 length is 17 residues. In DNA form, the CDR3 reads TGTGCCGGCAGCTTTCCCGGGAATAGCGGGATCAAAAACATGCAGTACTTC. This sequence encodes CAGSFPGNSGIKNMQYF.

Concerning this clonotype itself: At one of its ends the junction is not consistent with the germline gene, which may arise from a read error. The chain joins TRBV29-1 to TRBJ1-3; D remains unclear. Germline V gives CDR1 SQVTM, CDR2 ANQGSEA. The CDR3 contains 14 residues. CDR3 in DNA: TGCAGTGTTGAAATGAGTGGGGTTGGAAACACCATATATTTT. Its protein product is CSVEMSGVGNTIYF.

Remarks on this clonotype: Mismatch with germline at one junction end may stem from a read error. The J gene is TRBJ2-7, the V gene TRBV6-1, with 7 positions matching TRBD1. The germline CDR1 and CDR2 sequences are MNHNS and SASEGT. This CDR3 has 18 residues. The CDR3 spells CANSGESNRGMGSYEQYF. CDR3 DNA: TGTGCCAACAGTGGAGAGTCAAACAGGGGTATGGGCTCCTACGAGCAGTACTTC.

This clonotype was observed a few times. This chain links TRBV28 with TRBJ2-7, with 13 positions matching TRBD2. CDR1 is MDHEN and CDR2 is SYDVKM in the germline V gene. Trimming removed 7 bases from V and 6 bases from J; junction bases left unmatched: 6. The CDR3 has 14 amino acids. The CDR3 DNA follows: TGTGCCAGCACCTCCGGACTAGCGGGAGCCGAGCAGTACTTC. Encoded protein: CASTSGLAGAEQYF.

Turning to this clonotype: The germline gene is not matched at one end of the junction; a read error may be the cause. The chain combines TRBV28 with TRBJ2-1, with 7 bases matching TRBD2. This CDR3 region has 18 residues. Germline V gene sequence: CDR1 MDHEN, CDR2 SYDVKM. CDR3 nucleotides: TGTGCCGGCAGTCCCCTCGGACTAGAGGGAGGGCCCTACAATGAGCAGTTCTTC. Translation: CAGSPLGLEGGPYNEQFF.

This clonotype appeared a single time. This is likely a read error, given that the CDR3 carries no conserved phenylalanine or tryptophan at its end. V gene TRBV5-5 combines with J gene TRBJ1-1; possible D gene TRBD1, 5 bases. Germline CDR1 SGHKS, CDR2 YYEKEE (reference sequence). The CDR3 has 16 amino acids. The V end was cut by 2 bases, the J end by 4 bases, with 18 bases between. The CDR3 DNA reads as TGTGCCAGCAGCTTCCAGCAGGGAACCTTGGCCACTGAAGCTTTCTTA. This sequence encodes CASSFQQGTLATEAFL.